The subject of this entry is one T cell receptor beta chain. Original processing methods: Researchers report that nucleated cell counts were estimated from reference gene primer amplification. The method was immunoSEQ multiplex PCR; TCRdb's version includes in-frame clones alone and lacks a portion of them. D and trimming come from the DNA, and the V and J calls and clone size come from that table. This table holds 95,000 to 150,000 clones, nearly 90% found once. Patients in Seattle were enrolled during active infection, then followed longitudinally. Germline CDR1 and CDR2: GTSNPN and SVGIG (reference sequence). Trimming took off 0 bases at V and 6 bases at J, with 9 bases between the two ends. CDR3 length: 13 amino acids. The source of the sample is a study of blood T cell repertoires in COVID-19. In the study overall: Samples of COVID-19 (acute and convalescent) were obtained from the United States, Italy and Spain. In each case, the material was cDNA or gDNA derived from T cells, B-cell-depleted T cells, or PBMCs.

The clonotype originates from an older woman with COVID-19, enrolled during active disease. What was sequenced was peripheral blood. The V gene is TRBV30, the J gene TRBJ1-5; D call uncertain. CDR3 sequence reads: CAWSVREAQPQHF. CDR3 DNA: TGTGCCTGGAGTGTACGGGAGGCTCAGCCCCAGCATTTT. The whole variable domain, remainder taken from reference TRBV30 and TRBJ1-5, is SQTIHQWPATLVQPVGSPLSLECTVEGTSNPNLYWYRQAAGRGLQLLFYSVGIGQISSEVPQNLSASRPQDRQFILSSKKLLLSDSGFYLCAWSVREAQPQHFGDGTRLSIL.